This T cell receptor (beta chain) emerged from a study of early T cells in non-severe SARS-CoV-2 infection. Turning to the study itself: Sequencing was performed on bulk RNA from unsorted whole blood, leaving chains unpaired. Study outcomes and limitations: Matching results from VDJdb favored anti-spike CD8 responses, leaving private and CD4 specificities undetected.

Attached unique molecular identifiers marked individual cDNA molecules. Using its own MiXCR run on the 5' RACE reads, TCRdb lists one record per CDR3 protein. Of about 37,000 distinct CDR3 sequences listed, approximately 8% are singletons. Germline loops: CDR1 LGHNA, CDR2 YSLEER. V was pared by 1 base and J by 4 bases, with 16 bases between. This CDR3 has 17 amino acids. Comments on this clonotype: What it binds is not known.

The sequence was collected from an adult who was a healthcare worker with PCR-confirmed SARS-CoV-2 infection or an uninfected control (not recorded which). Sequencing used whole blood, obtained at baseline. V and J are TRBV4-3 and TRBJ1-4; D uncertain. CDR3 nucleotide sequence: TGCGCCAGCAGCCAAGGCAGGTCCGCAACTGGTAATGAAAAACTGTTTTTT. Protein sequence: CASSQGRSATGNEKLFF.